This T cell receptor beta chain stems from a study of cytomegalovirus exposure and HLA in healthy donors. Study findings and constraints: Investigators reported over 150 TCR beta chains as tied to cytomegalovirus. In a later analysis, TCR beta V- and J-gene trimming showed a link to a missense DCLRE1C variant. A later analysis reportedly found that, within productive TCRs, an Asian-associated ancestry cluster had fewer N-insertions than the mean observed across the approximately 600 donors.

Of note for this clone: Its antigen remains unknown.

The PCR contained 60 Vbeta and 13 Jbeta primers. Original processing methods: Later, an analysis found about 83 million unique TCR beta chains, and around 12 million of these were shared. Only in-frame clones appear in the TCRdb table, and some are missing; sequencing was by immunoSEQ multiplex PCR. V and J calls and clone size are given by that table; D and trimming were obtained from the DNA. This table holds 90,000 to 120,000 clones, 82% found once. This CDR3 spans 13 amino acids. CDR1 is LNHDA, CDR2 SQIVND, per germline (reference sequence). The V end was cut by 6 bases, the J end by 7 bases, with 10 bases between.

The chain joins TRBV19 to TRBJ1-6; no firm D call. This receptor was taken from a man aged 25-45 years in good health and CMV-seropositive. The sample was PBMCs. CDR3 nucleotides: TGTGCCAGTAGGGAGGTTGAGAATTCACCCCTCCACTTT. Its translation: CASREVENSPLHF.